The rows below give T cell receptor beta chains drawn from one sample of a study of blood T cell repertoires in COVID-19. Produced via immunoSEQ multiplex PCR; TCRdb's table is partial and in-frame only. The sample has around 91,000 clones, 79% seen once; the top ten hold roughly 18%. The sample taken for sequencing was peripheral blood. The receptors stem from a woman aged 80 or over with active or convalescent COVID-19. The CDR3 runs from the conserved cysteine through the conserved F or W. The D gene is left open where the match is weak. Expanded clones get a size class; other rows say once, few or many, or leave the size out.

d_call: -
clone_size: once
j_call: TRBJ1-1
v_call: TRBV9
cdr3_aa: CASSVISGDTEAFF
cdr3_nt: TGTGCCAGCAGCGTAATATCCGGGGACACTGAAGCTTTCTTT

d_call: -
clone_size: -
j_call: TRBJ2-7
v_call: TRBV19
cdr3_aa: CASSIALSSYEQYF
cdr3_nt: TGTGCCAGTAGTATCGCGCTTAGCTCCTACGAGCAGTACTTC

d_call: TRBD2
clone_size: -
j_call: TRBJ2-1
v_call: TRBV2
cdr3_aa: CASSVLTSAYNEQFF
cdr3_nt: TGTGCCAGCAGCGTCCTCACTAGCGCTTACAATGAGCAGTTCTTC

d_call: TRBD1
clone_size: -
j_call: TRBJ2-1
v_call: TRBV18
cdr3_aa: CASSPQGAIAYNEQFF
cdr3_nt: TGTGCCAGCTCACCACAGGGGGCGATAGCCTACAATGAGCAGTTCTTC

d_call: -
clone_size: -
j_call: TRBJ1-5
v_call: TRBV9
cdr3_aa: CASSVDSDQPQHF
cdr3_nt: TGTGCCAGCAGCGTAGATAGCGATCAGCCCCAGCATTTT

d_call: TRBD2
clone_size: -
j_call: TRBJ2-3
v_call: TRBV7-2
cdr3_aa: CASSLGSSGGTDTQYF
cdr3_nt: TGTGCCAGCAGCTTAGGGAGTAGCGGGGGCACAGATACGCAGTATTTT

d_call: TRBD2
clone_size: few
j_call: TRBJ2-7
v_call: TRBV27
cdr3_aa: CASSRRSGTSASYEQYF
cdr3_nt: TGTGCCAGCAGTAGACGCTCCGGTACTAGCGCTTCCTACGAGCAGTACTTC

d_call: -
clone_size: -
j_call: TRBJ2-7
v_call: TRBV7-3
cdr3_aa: CASSLGRAPYEQYF
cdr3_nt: TGTGCCAGCAGCTTGGGCAGGGCCCCCTACGAGCAGTACTTC

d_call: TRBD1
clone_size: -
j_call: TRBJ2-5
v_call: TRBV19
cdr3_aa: CASSIGSGQGLETQYF
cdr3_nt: TGTGCCAGTAGTATAGGATCCGGACAGGGATTGGAGACCCAGTACTTC

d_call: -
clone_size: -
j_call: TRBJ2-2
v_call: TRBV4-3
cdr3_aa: CASSPVGGRTGELFF
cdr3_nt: TGCGCCAGCAGCCCAGTCGGGGGGCGCACCGGGGAGCTGTTTTTT

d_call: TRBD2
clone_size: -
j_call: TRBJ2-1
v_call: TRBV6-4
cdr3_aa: CASSVLAGYEQFF
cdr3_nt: TGTGCCAGCAGTGTACTAGCGGGATATGAGCAGTTCTTC

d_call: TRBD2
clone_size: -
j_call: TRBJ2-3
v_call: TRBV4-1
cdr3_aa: CASSPSGPAGYTDTQYF
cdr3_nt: TGCGCCAGCAGCCCATCGGGCCCAGCGGGGTACACAGATACGCAGTATTTT

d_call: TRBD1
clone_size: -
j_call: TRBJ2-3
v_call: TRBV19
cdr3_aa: CASSIVQGATDTQYF
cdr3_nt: TGTGCCAGTAGTATAGTTCAGGGGGCGACAGATACGCAGTATTTT

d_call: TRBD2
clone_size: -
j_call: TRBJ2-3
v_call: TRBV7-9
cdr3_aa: CASMPSSGRGNTQYF
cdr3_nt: TGTGCCAGCATGCCGTCTAGCGGGAGGGGGAATACGCAGTATTTT

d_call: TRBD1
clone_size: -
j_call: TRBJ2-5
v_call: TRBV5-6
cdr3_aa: CASSRIRDREETQYF
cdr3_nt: TGTGCCAGCAGCCGGATACGGGACAGAGAAGAGACCCAGTACTTC

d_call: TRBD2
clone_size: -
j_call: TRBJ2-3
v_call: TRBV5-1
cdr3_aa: CASSPGLAGGPLSTDTQYF
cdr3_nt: TGCGCCAGCAGCCCCGGACTAGCGGGAGGGCCTCTAAGCACAGATACGCAGTATTTT

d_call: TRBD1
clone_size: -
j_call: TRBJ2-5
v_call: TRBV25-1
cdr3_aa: CASSPRDRGQETQYF
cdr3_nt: TGTGCCAGCAGTCCCCGGGACAGGGGGCAAGAGACCCAGTACTTC

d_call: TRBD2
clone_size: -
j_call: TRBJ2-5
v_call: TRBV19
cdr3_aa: CASSPELAEETQYF
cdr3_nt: TGTGCCAGTAGTCCAGAACTAGCGGAAGAGACCCAGTACTTC

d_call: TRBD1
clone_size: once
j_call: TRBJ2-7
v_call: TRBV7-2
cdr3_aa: CASSLDTGGISYEQYF
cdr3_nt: TGTGCCAGCAGCTTAGACACAGGGGGGATCTCCTACGAGCAGTACTTC

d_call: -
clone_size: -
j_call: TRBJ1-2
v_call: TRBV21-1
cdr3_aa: CASSGWTGRHDNYGYTF
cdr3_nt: TGTGCCAGCAGCGGTTGGACAGGTCGTCATGATAACTATGGCTACACCTTC

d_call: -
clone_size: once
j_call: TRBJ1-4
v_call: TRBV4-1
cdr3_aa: CASSQLATPNEKLFF
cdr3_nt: TGCGCCAGCAGCCAACTCGCAACTCCCAATGAAAAACTGTTTTTT

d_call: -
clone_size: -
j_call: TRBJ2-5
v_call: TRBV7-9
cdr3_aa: CAGAGSKTQYF
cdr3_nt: TGTGCCGGCGCGGGTTCGAAGACCCAGTACTTC

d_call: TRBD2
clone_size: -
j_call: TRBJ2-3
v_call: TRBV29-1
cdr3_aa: CSGTSQVTDTQYF
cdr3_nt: TGCAGCGGGACTAGCCAGGTCACAGATACGCAGTATTTT

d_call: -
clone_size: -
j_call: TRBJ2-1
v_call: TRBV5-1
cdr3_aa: CASQRMGSSYNEQFF
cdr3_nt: TGCGCCAGCCAAAGGATGGGGAGCTCCTACAATGAGCAGTTCTTC

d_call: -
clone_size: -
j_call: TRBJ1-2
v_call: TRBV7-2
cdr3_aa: CASSLVEWSGLNGYTF
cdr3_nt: TGTGCCAGCAGCTTAGTTGAGTGGTCCGGGTTGAATGGCTACACCTTC

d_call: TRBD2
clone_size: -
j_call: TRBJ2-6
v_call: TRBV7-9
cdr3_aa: CASSRAGDAGANVLTF
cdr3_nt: TGTGCCAGCAGCCGAGCGGGAGATGCAGGGGCCAACGTCCTGACTTTC

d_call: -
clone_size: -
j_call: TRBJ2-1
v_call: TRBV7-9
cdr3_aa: CASSRLNEQFF
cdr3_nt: TGTGCCAGCAGCCGACTCAATGAGCAGTTCTTC

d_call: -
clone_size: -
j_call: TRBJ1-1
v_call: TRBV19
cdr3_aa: CASRGDTPEAFF
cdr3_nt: TGTGCCAGTAGGGGGGACACCCCTGAAGCTTTCTTT

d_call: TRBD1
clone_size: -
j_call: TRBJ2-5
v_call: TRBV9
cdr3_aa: CASSKGQGVAETQYF
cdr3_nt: TGTGCCAGCAGCAAGGGACAGGGGGTAGCAGAGACCCAGTACTTC

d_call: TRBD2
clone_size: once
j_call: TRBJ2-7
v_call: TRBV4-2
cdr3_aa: CASSQDELAGEVDF
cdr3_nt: TGTGCCAGCAGCCAAGATGAACTAGCGGGAGAAGTGGACTTC

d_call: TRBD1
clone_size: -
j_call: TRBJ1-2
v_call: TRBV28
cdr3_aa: CAITTGGARGYTF
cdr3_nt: TGTGCCATCACGACAGGGGGCGCGAGGGGCTACACCTTC

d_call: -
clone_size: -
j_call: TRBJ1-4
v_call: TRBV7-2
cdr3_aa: CASSFSFSGQLFF
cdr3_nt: TGTGCCAGCAGCTTCTCTTTTTCGGGTCAACTGTTTTTT

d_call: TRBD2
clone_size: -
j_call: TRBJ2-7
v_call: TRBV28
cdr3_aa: CASSPPTSGNYEQYF
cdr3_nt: TGTGCCAGCAGTCCCCCGACTAGCGGGAACTACGAGCAGTACTTC

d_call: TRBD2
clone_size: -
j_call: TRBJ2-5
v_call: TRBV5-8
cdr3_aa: CASSKWTSGQETQYF
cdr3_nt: TGTGCCAGCAGCAAATGGACTAGCGGCCAAGAGACCCAGTACTTC

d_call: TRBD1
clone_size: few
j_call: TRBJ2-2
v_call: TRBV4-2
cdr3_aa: CASSQDGSGQYTGELFF
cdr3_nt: TGTGCCAGCAGCCAAGATGGATCGGGACAGTACACCGGGGAGCTGTTTTTT

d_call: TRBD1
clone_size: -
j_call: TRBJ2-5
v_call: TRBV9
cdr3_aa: CASSVGGIGGTGQETQYF
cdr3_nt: TGTGCCAGCAGCGTAGGGGGTATTGGAGGGACAGGCCAAGAGACCCAGTACTTC

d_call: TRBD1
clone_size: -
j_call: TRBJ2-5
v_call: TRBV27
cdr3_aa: CASSRFPTGVTQYF
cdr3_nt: TGTGCCAGCAGTCGATTCCCTACAGGGGTGACCCAGTACTTC

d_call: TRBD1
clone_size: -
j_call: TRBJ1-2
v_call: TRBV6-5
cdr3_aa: CASTLGTGGNYGYTF
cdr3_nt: TGTGCCAGCACTCTAGGGACAGGGGGAAACTATGGCTACACCTTC

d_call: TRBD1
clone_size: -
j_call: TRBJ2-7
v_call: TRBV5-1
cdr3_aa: CASSPGQASSYEQYF
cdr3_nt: TGCGCCAGCAGCCCCGGACAGGCGAGCTCCTACGAGCAGTACTTC

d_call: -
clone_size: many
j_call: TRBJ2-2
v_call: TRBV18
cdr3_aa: CASSVLGVAANTGELFF
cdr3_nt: TGTGCCAGCTCAGTCCTGGGAGTGGCTGCGAACACCGGGGAGCTGTTTTTT

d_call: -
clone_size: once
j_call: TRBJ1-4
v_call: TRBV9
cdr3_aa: CASSRSGNDKLFF
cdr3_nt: TGTGCCAGCTCTCGTTCCGGGAACGACAAACTGTTTTTT

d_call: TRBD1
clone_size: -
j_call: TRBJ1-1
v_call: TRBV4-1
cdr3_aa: CASSQDQVGTGVGAFF
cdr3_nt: TGCGCCAGCAGCCAAGATCAGGTGGGGACAGGGGTCGGAGCTTTCTTT

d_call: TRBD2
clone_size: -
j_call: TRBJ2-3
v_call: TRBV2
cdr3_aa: CASSGLAGASDTQYF
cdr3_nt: TGTGCCAGCAGTGGCCTAGCGGGAGCCTCAGATACGCAGTATTTT

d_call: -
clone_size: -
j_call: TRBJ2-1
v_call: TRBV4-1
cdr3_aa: CASSQDIGSLPYNEQFF
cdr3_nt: TGCGCCAGCAGCCAAGATATTGGTAGCCTTCCCTACAATGAGCAGTTCTTC

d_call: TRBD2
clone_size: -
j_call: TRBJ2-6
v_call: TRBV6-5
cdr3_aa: CASGRVTSGANVLTF
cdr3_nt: TGTGCCAGCGGGAGGGTGACCTCTGGGGCCAACGTCCTGACTTTC

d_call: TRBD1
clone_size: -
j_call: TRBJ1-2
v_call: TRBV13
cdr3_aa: CASSSDRGYGYTF
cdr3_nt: TGTGCCAGCAGCTCCGACAGGGGATATGGCTACACCTTC

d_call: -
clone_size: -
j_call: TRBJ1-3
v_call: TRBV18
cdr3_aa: CASSPLQLDTIYF
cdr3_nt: TGTGCCAGCTCACCACTCCAGTTGGACACCATATATTTT

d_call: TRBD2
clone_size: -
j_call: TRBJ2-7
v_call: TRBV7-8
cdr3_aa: CASSRTRVSLEQYF
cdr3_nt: TGTGCCAGCAGTCGGACTAGGGTGTCCCTTGAGCAGTACTTC

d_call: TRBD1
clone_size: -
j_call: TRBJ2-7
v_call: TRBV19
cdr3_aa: CASSPWTGRDEQYF
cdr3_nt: TGTGCCAGTAGTCCGTGGACAGGACGCGACGAGCAGTACTTC

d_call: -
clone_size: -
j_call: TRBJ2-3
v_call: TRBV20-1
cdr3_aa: CSASIASRGSLGAQYF
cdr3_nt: TGCAGTGCTAGTATCGCTAGCAGGGGAAGTCTCGGGGCGCAGTATTTT

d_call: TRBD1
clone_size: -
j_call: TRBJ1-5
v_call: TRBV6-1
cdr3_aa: CASSDRGIGNQPQHF
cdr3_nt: TGTGCCAGCAGTGACAGGGGGATTGGCAATCAGCCCCAGCATTTT

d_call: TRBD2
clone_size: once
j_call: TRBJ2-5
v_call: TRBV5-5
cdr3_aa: CASRLAGVETQYF
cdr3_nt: TGTGCCAGCAGACTAGCGGGAGTTGAGACCCAGTACTTC